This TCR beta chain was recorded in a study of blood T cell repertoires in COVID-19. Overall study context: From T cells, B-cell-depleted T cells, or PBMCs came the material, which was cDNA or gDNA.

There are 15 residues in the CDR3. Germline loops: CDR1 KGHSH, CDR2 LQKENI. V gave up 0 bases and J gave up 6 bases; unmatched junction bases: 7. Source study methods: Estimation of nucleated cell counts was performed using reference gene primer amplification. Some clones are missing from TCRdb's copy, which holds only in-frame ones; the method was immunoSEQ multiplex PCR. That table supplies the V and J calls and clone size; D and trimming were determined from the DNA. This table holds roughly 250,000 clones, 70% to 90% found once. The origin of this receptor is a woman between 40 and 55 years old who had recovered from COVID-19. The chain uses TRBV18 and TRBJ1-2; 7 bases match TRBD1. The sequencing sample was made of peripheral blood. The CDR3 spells CASSPPNRGGDGYTF. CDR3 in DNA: TGTGCCAGCTCACCACCGAACAGGGGCGGCGATGGCTACACCTTC.